Below are 28 T cell receptor beta chains sequenced from a single sample in a study of shared clonotypes between healthy human individuals. TCRdb's table, derived via immunoSEQ multiplex PCR, lists solely in-frame clones and lacks some. The repertoire holds about 1.1 million clones, about 84% seen once, with approximately 0.5% in the top ten. Sequencing was performed on memory CD4+ T cells from PBMCs. This sample's subset: CD45RA-negative fraction. The source is a man aged 18 to 29 in good health. Some clones in this sample may be carry-over from other donors' samples.

The V and J genes are TRBV6-5 and TRBJ2-3; D is unresolved. This CDR3 region has 12 residues. Germline V gene sequence: CDR1 MNHEY, CDR2 SVGAGI. Trimming left V 0 bases short and J 9 bases short, with 7 bases between. The CDR3 nucleotides read TGTGCCAGCAGTTACTCGATGGGGACGCAGTATTTT. It specifies CASSYSMGTQYF.

V usage is TRBV2 and J usage is TRBJ2-2; 7 bases map to TRBD2. V gave up 4 bases and J gave up 4 bases; unmatched junction bases: 3. Germline V gene data show CDR1 as SNHLY and CDR2 as FYNNEI. The CDR3 consists of 14 residues. The CDR3: CASSGEGRTGELFF. CDR3 DNA sequence: TGTGCCAGCAGTGGGGAGGGCCGCACCGGGGAGCTGTTTTTT.

The chain is built from TRBV27 and TRBJ1-1; maybe TRBD1 (5 bases). Looked up from germline, CDR1 is MNHEY and CDR2 is SMNVEV (reference sequence). CDR3 length: 13 residues. V lost 9 bases, J lost 3 bases, and 14 bases lay in between. CDR3 region: CASRQNRYTEAFF. Here the CDR3 DNA reads TGTGCCAGTCGACAGAACCGATACACTGAAGCTTTCTTT.

The J gene is TRBJ2-5, the V gene TRBV10-3; no clear D. V lost 1 base, J lost 5 bases, and 11 bases lay in between. From germline, CDR1 is ENHRY and CDR2 SYGVKD. CDR3 length equals 14 residues. The CDR3 DNA is TGTGCCATCAGTGAGTTAGGTCCTGGGGAGACCCAGTACTTC. Translated, it gives CAISELGPGETQYF.

A single count supports this clone. One base away lies a much larger clone, so this may be a sequencing read error. V gene TRBV7-9 combines with J gene TRBJ2-7; 7 positions match TRBD1. This CDR3 region has 14 residues. Germline V CDR1 and CDR2: SEHNR, FQNEAQ (reference sequence). V was clipped by 5 bases and J by 0 bases; unmatched bases: 4. CDR3 sequence: CASSQGQSSYEQYF. CDR3 nucleotides: TGTGCCAGCAGCCAGGGACAGAGCTCCTACGAGCAGTACTTC.

J is TRBJ1-3 and V is TRBV9; no firm D call. The germline V and J ends were trimmed by 6 bases and 5 bases, with 21 bases remaining between them. This CDR3 is built from 16 residues. Germline assignment: CDR1 SGDLS and CDR2 YYNGEE. The CDR3 nucleotides are TGTGCCAGCATAGTCGGAGATAGTCTTTGCCGAAACACCATATATTTT. Translating gives CASIVGDSLCRNTIYF. Full variable domain (rest looked up from reference TRBV9 and TRBJ1-3): DSGVTQTPKHLITATGQRVTLRCSPRSGDLSVYWYQQSLDQGLQFLIQYYNGEERAKGNILERFSAQQFPDLHSELNLSSLELGDSALYFCASIVGDSLCRNTIYFGEGSWLTVV.

The chain carries TRBV2 and TRBJ2-7; 7 bases line up with TRBD1. CDR1 is SNHLY and CDR2 is FYNNEI in the germline V gene. The V and J ends lost 2 bases and 3 bases, in that order; junction bases with no gene match: 4. This CDR3 has 14 amino acids. CDR3 in amino acids: CASSEQGVRYEQYF. In DNA, the CDR3 is TGTGCCAGCAGTGAACAGGGGGTTCGCTACGAGCAGTACTTC.

Regarding this clone: A read error may produce the germline difference seen at one junction end. This same CDR3 is encoded by further DNA sequences in the sample. This sequence joins TRBV7-9 and TRBJ1-3; D gene uncertain. The CDR3 length is 13 residues. The V gene's germline CDR1 is SEHNR and CDR2 FQNEAQ (reference sequence). CDR3 loop: CASSSLIVNTIYF. The CDR3 DNA is TGCGCCAGCAGCTCCCTCATCGTCAACACCATATATTTT.

The chain links TRBV2 to TRBJ2-5, with D maybe TRBD2 (6 bases). Trimming shortened V by 6 bases and J by 1 base, and 18 bases separated the two germline ends. The germline gives CDR1 SNHLY, CDR2 FYNNEI. The CDR3 consists of 16 residues. The CDR3 region has the DNA TGTGCCAGCAGCCTAGACAGCCGGGGAGGCCAAGAGACCCAGTACTTC. Translated, it gives CASSLDSRGGQETQYF.

The chain employs TRBV5-8 and TRBJ1-1, with D perhaps TRBD1 (5 bases). Germline lookup yields CDR1 SGHTS and CDR2 YDEGEE. This CDR3 spans 14 amino acids. V shed 6 bases and J shed 2 bases, with 14 bases lying between them. The CDR3 DNA reads as TGTGCCAGCAAGAGGGGACCTTACAACACTGAAGCTTTCTTT. Its protein product is CASKRGPYNTEAFF. The full variable domain, its missing parts supplied by reference TRBV5-8 and TRBJ1-1, is EAGVTQSPTHLIKTRGQQATLRCSPISGHTSVYWYQQALGLGLQFLLWYDEGEERNRGNFPPRFSGRQFPNYSSELNVNALELEDSALYLCASKRGPYNTEAFFGQGTRLTVV.

Of note for this clone: Other nucleotide sequences in the sample specify the same CDR3. The gene calls are TRBV5-1 and TRBJ1-4, with TRBD1 matching over 7 bases. CDR3 length: 14 residues. V was clipped by 5 bases and J by 2 bases; unmatched bases: 3. Germline assignment: CDR1 SGHRS and CDR2 YFSETQ. CDR3 in amino acids: CASSRDSTNEKLFF. CDR3 DNA: TGCGCCAGCAGTCGGGACAGTACTAATGAAAAACTGTTTTTT. Drawing the rest from reference TRBV5-1 and TRBJ1-4, the complete variable domain is KAGVTQTPRYLIKTRGQQVTLSCSPISGHRSVSWYQQTPGQGLQFLFEYFSETQRNKGNFPGRFSGRQFSNSRSEMNVSTLELGDSALYLCASSRDSTNEKLFFGSGTQLSVL.

This clone was seen only a few times. The same CDR3 is also encoded by other DNA sequences in this sample. The rearrangement uses TRBV29-1 and TRBJ2-7; D is ambiguous. Germline V gene lookup returns CDR1 SQVTM and CDR2 ANQGSEA. The V end was cut by 4 bases, the J end by 1 base, with 2 bases between. The CDR3 length is 10 residues. The CDR3 coding sequence is TGCAGCGTTGGGTCCTACGAGCAGTACTTC. Translating gives CSVGSYEQYF.

V gene TRBV10-1 combines with J gene TRBJ2-6; 7 bases fit TRBD1. The CDR3 is made up of 18 amino acids. J lost 1 base, V lost 3 bases, and 9 bases had no gene match. The germline V gene encodes CDR1 WNHNN and CDR2 SYGVQD (reference sequence). The CDR3 protein is CASSDMRQGRSGANVLTF. In nucleotides, the CDR3 is TGCGCCAGCAGTGATATGAGACAGGGTAGATCTGGGGCCAACGTCCTGACTTTC.

This chain links TRBV7-3 with TRBJ2-1; possible D gene TRBD2, 6 bases. V dropped 5 bases and J dropped 0 bases, with 11 bases sitting between them. The CDR3 contains 15 residues. Germline values: CDR1 SGHTA, CDR2 FQGTGA. The DNA for the CDR3 is TGTGCCAGCAGCAGGGACTCAAGCTCCTACAATGAGCAGTTCTTC. Translating gives CASSRDSSSYNEQFF.

The rearrangement uses TRBV5-1 and TRBJ2-7; tentative D call: TRBD1 (7 bases). CDR3 length: 16 residues. The V gene lost 4 bases and the J gene lost 1 base, with 18 bases spanning the gap. The germline CDR1 and CDR2 sequences are SGHRS and YFSETQ. The CDR3, as DNA: TGCGCCAGCAGCCCGGTCGGAGGGGGCCCTTCCTACGAGCAGTACTTC. Its translation is CASSPVGGGPSYEQYF. Variable domain in full (rest from reference TRBV5-1 and TRBJ2-7): KAGVTQTPRYLIKTRGQQVTLSCSPISGHRSVSWYQQTPGQGLQFLFEYFSETQRNKGNFPGRFSGRQFSNSRSEMNVSTLELGDSALYLCASSPVGGGPSYEQYFGPGTRLTVT.

The CDR3 DNA is TGTGCCAGCAGTACCCTAGCGGGGGGGTTCATCGAGCAGTACTTC. It is translated as CASSTLAGGFIEQYF. The chain has TRBV28 and TRBJ2-7; 12 bases are a match to TRBD2. Trimming removed 5 bases from V and 6 bases from J; junction bases left unmatched: 8. The CDR3 totals 15 residues. In germline, CDR1 is MDHEN, CDR2 SYDVKM.

This clone was detected a few times. The chain carries TRBV4-3 and TRBJ1-5, with D uncertain. CDR3 size: 13 residues. Germline assignment: CDR1 LGHNA and CDR2 YSLEER. V gave up 1 base and J gave up 7 bases, with 8 bases separating them. CDR3 protein: CASSQVGEQPQHF. Here the CDR3 DNA reads TGCGCCAGCAGCCAAGTCGGCGAACAGCCCCAGCATTTT.

Comments on this clone: Other nucleotide sequences in the sample specify the same CDR3. The genes are TRBV27 and TRBJ2-7; D tentatively reads TRBD1 or TRBD2 (5 bases each). The CDR3 runs 13 residues. In germline, CDR1 is MNHEY, CDR2 SMNVEV (reference sequence). The V end lost 6 bases, the J end lost 3 bases, and 12 bases lay between the germline ends. In nucleotides, the CDR3 is TGTGCCAGCAGCTTGGGACGGAACTACGAGCAGTACTTC. It codes for CASSLGRNYEQYF.

The chain couples TRBV11-2 to TRBJ2-7; D gene unclear. The CDR3 length is 14 residues. Trimming took off 5 bases at V and 1 base at J, with 12 bases between the two ends. From germline, CDR1 is SGHAT and CDR2 FQNNGV. The CDR3 nucleotides read TGTGCCAGCAGCGGGGAACGGAGATCCTACGAGCAGTACTTC. Residues: CASSGERRSYEQYF. The full variable domain, rest sourced from reference TRBV11-2 and TRBJ2-7, is EAGVAQSPRYKIIEKRQSVAFWCNPISGHATLYWYQQILGQGPKLLIQFQNNGVVDDSQLPKDRFSAERLKGVDSTLKIQPAKLEDSAVYLCASSGERRSYEQYFGPGTRLTVT.

V is TRBV2 and J is TRBJ2-1, with 9 bases aligning to TRBD2. Germline V CDR1 and CDR2: SNHLY, FYNNEI. This CDR3 has 18 amino acids. V shed 6 bases, J shed 1 base, and the junction held 13 bases outside the gene matches. The CDR3 region has the DNA TGTGCCAGCAGACCCGGGAGAGGCGGGAGGGGATCCTACAATGAGCAGTTCTTC. Translated: CASRPGRGGRGSYNEQFF. Variable domain in full (rest from reference TRBV2 and TRBJ2-1): EPEVTQTPSHQVTQMGQEVILRCVPISNHLYFYWYRQILGQKVEFLVSFYNNEISEKSEIFDDQFSVERPDGSNFTLKIRSTKLEDSAMYFCASRPGRGGRGSYNEQFFGPGTRLTVL.

This clone was recorded a few times. The chain uses TRBV4-1 and TRBJ1-3; tentatively, D is TRBD1 (5 bases). In germline, CDR1 is MGHRA, CDR2 YSYEKL. The CDR3 has 17 residues. With 3 bases removed from V and 6 bases from J, the gap between germline ends came to 21 bases. CDR3 sequence (DNA): TGCGCCAGCAGCCATATGAAGACAGTTTCCTTGGCAAACACCATATATTTT. It translates to CASSHMKTVSLANTIYF.

V gene TRBV7-2 combines with J gene TRBJ2-7, with D tentatively TRBD2 (5 bases). Germline V lookup: CDR1 SGHTA, CDR2 FQGNSA. V lost 2 bases, J lost 1 base, and 9 bases lay in between. This CDR3 region has 14 residues. The CDR3 bases are TGTGCCAGCAGCTTAATACTAGTATCCTACGAGCAGTACTTC. Protein: CASSLILVSYEQYF.

The chain joins TRBV4-3 to TRBJ2-5; TRBD1 matches 10 bases. Trimming cost V 0 bases and J 3 bases; bases outside gene matches: 4. The CDR3 has 16 amino acids. Per the germline V gene, CDR1 is LGHNA and CDR2 is YSLEER. The CDR3 loop reads CASSQDIGQGEETQYF. CDR3 coding DNA: TGCGCCAGCAGCCAAGATATCGGACAGGGGGAAGAGACCCAGTACTTC.

The V call is TRBV6-5, the J call TRBJ1-4; D call uncertain. This CDR3 has 13 amino acids. Trimming stripped 6 bases from V and 7 bases from J, with 12 bases between. Germline V gives CDR1 MNHEY, CDR2 SVGAGI. The CDR3 region is CASRQAGSEKLFF. The CDR3, as DNA: TGTGCCAGCAGGCAGGCGGGCAGTGAAAAACTGTTTTTT.

The rearrangement links TRBV10-3 to TRBJ2-1; weak D call: TRBD2 (5 bases). The V end was cut by 8 bases, the J end by 6 bases, with 14 bases between. Germline-derived CDR1 and CDR2 are ENHRY and SYGVKD. The CDR3 is 13 residues long. CDR3 region: CAIGRVESNEQFF. CDR3 DNA: TGTGCCATCGGGCGGGTTGAGTCCAATGAGCAGTTCTTC.

This clone was seen only once. The J gene is TRBJ2-1, the V gene TRBV7-9; D tentatively reads TRBD1 or TRBD2 (5 bases each). The CDR3 runs to 11 residues. The germline gives CDR1 SEHNR, CDR2 FQNEAQ (reference sequence). Trimming removed 4 bases from V and 13 bases from J, with 11 bases in between. The CDR3 region has the DNA TGTGCCAGCAGCTCCTCGGGACGACAGTTCTTC. Translation: CASSSSGRQFF.

The gene calls are TRBV5-1 and TRBJ2-4, with 8 bases matching TRBD1. The V gene end was trimmed by 2 bases and the J gene end by 3 bases; junction bases not matched to a gene: 13. The length of the CDR3 is 18 residues. CDR1 is SGHRS and CDR2 is YFSETQ in the germline V gene. CDR3 in DNA: TGCGCCAGCAGCTTTCAGACAGGGGCCTCTGTGGGCAAAAACATTCAGTACTTC. Its translation is CASSFQTGASVGKNIQYF.

The rearrangement uses TRBV7-2 and TRBJ2-3, with 7 bases identical to TRBD1. Looked up from germline, CDR1 is SGHTA and CDR2 is FQGNSA. The V and J ends lost 2 bases and 4 bases, in that order; junction bases with no gene match: 3. The CDR3 contains 14 residues. In DNA, the CDR3 is TGTGCCAGCAGCTTAACAGGGGTTTCAGATACGCAGTATTTT. The encoded protein is CASSLTGVSDTQYF.